A single sample gave rise to the 24 T cell receptor beta chains below, sequenced in a study of cytomegalovirus exposure and HLA in healthy donors. Sequencing was performed with immunoSEQ multiplex PCR; in TCRdb, only in-frame clones are kept and a portion is missing. The table records about 110,000 clones, about 92% of them present only once. The sample consisted of PBMCs. Receptors originate from a woman between 18 and 30 years old in good health and CMV-seronegative.

This sequence joins TRBV2 and TRBJ2-7; tentative D call: TRBD1 (5 bases). From germline, CDR1 is SNHLY and CDR2 FYNNEI. The V end lost 6 bases, the J end lost 5 bases, and 23 bases lay between the germline ends. This CDR3 is built from 16 residues. CDR3 sequence: CASRPSTAGSLDEQYF. CDR3 DNA sequence: TGTGCCAGCAGGCCTTCGACGGCAGGGTCGTTGGACGAGCAGTACTTC.

V and J are TRBV28 and TRBJ1-1, with D possibly TRBD1 on 5 matching bases. The CDR3 is 12 amino acids. V lost 2 bases to trimming and J lost 11 bases, with 12 bases between them. Germline loops: CDR1 MDHEN, CDR2 SYDVKM. CDR3 in amino acids: CASSLQGPLAFF. The CDR3 region has the DNA TGTGCCAGCAGTTTACAGGGCCCTCTGGCTTTCTTT.

This rearrangement joins TRBV5-1 to TRBJ2-3; the match to TRBD2 covers 8 bases. The CDR3 is 17 amino acids. Germline loops: CDR1 SGHRS, CDR2 YFSETQ. V shed 0 bases, J shed 4 bases, and the junction held 10 bases outside the gene matches. The CDR3 DNA sequence: TGCGCCAGCAGCTTGGGATTCTGGCGGGAGGATGCAGATACGCAGTATTTT. The encoded protein is CASSLGFWREDADTQYF.

The chain has TRBV18 and TRBJ2-3; TRBD1 agrees at 7 bases. V shed 6 bases and J 1 base; nucleotides not matched to a gene: 10. Germline CDR1 is KGHSH and CDR2 is LQKENI. The length of the CDR3 is 16 residues. Here the CDR3 DNA reads TGTGCCAGCTCCTACCTACAGGGGCAGGGCACAGATACGCAGTATTTT. This codes for CASSYLQGQGTDTQYF. Using reference TRBV18 and TRBJ2-3 for the parts outside the CDR3, the full variable domain is NAGVMQNPRHLVRRRGQEARLRCSPMKGHSHVYWYRQLPEEGLKFMVYLQKENIIDESGMPKERFSAEFPKEGPSILRIQQVVRGDSAAYFCASSYLQGQGTDTQYFGPGTRLTVL.

The CDR3 loop reads CASRGASNQPQHF. CDR3 DNA: TGTGCCAGCAGAGGGGCTAGCAATCAGCCCCAGCATTTT. The gene calls are TRBV6-5 and TRBJ1-5; maybe TRBD1 (5 bases). V was shortened by 6 bases and J by 0 bases, with 6 bases between the two germline ends. Germline CDR1 and CDR2: MNHEY and SVGAGI. The CDR3 length is 13 residues.

The chain uses TRBV7-3 and TRBJ2-7; TRBD1 agrees at 7 bases. CDR3 length: 15 residues. The germline V gene encodes CDR1 SGHTA and CDR2 FQGTGA. Losses at the gene ends were 1 base for V and 5 bases for J; bases not matched to a gene: 8. For the CDR3, the DNA is TGTGCCAGCAGCTTAAGACAGGGTATTAGGGACGAGCAGTACTTC. Protein sequence: CASSLRQGIRDEQYF.

This rearrangement joins TRBV6-5 to TRBJ1-2, with TRBD1 matching over 7 bases. Trimming at V came to 0 bases and at J to 8 bases, leaving 6 bases not matched to a gene. The CDR3 is made up of 14 amino acids. From germline, CDR1 is MNHEY and CDR2 SVGAGI. The CDR3 is CASSYSGRGDGYTF. The CDR3 coding sequence is TGTGCCAGCAGTTACTCTGGCAGGGGGGACGGCTACACCTTC.

This clone was observed once. The chain uses TRBV29-1 and TRBJ2-7, with a possible D match to TRBD1 (6 bases). CDR1 and CDR2 from the germline V gene are SQVTM and ANQGSEA. CDR3 length: 17 amino acids. V was trimmed by 1 base and J by 2 bases, leaving 21 bases between them. The CDR3: CSVEGIGAGVGTYEQYF. CDR3 bases: TGCAGCGTTGAAGGAATTGGTGCAGGGGTCGGGACCTACGAGCAGTACTTC.

This chain uses TRBV7-2 with TRBJ1-2, with 8 bases that match TRBD1. Germline V gene sequence: CDR1 SGHTA, CDR2 FQGNSA. V trimming: 2 bases; J trimming: 4 bases; junction bases outside the gene matches: 9. This CDR3 is 16 amino acids long. This CDR3 reads CASSLTPGQGSYGYTF. The CDR3, as DNA: TGTGCCAGCAGCTTAACCCCCGGACAGGGCAGCTATGGCTACACCTTC.

V usage is TRBV28 and J usage is TRBJ2-2, with 9 bases lining up with TRBD1. From germline, CDR1 is MDHEN and CDR2 SYDVKM. V lost 7 bases and J lost 4; bases outside the gene matches: 7. The CDR3 consists of 15 residues. The CDR3 coding sequence is TGTGCCAGCATAATAGGGGGACAGGGCACCGGGGAGCTGTTTTTT. It translates to CASIIGGQGTGELFF.

The CDR3 DNA sequence: TGTGCCAGCAGCCCAGGAGCTGGCAGGGGGCCGGCCGCTTATGGCTACACCTTC. This translates into CASSPGAGRGPAAYGYTF. The rearrangement links TRBV28 to TRBJ1-2; 8 nucleotides match TRBD1. J gave up 5 bases and V 6 bases, and 20 bases lay outside the gene matches. CDR3 length: 18 residues. CDR1 MDHEN and CDR2 SYDVKM come from the germline V gene.

The genes are TRBV19 and TRBJ2-5; 7 bases align to TRBD1. The germline V gene encodes CDR1 LNHDA and CDR2 SQIVND (reference sequence). The CDR3 contains 14 residues. The junction had 3 bases not matched to a gene; V was cut back by 3 bases and J by 2 bases. DNA of the CDR3: TGTGCCAGTAGTATTACAGGGGATCAAGAGACCCAGTACTTC. Amino acid sequence: CASSITGDQETQYF. The full variable domain, its missing parts supplied by reference TRBV19 and TRBJ2-5, is DGGITQSPKYLFRKEGQNVTLSCEQNLNHDAMYWYRQDPGQGLRLIYYSQIVNDFQKGDIAEGYSVSREKKESFPLTVTSAQKNPTAFYLCASSITGDQETQYFGPGTRLLVL.

This chain uses TRBV9 with TRBJ2-1, with 9 bases identical to TRBD1. The CDR3 consists of 15 residues. Germline CDR1 and CDR2: SGDLS and YYNGEE. V shed 2 bases, J shed 6 bases, and the junction held 6 bases outside the gene matches. CDR3 loop: CASSVGQGVGNEQFF. The CDR3 DNA reads TGTGCCAGCAGCGTGGGACAGGGTGTGGGCAATGAGCAGTTCTTC.

The CDR3 sequence is CAWSGQGGTQYF. For the CDR3, the DNA is TGTGCCTGGAGCGGACAGGGAGGGACCCAGTACTTC. The chain couples TRBV30 to TRBJ2-5; the match to TRBD1 covers 8 bases. CDR3 length: 12 amino acids. The germline V gene encodes CDR1 GTSNPN and CDR2 SVGIG (reference sequence). With V trimmed by 3 bases and J by 7 bases, 4 bases remained unmatched. Combining the CDR3 with reference TRBV30 and TRBJ2-5 gives the whole variable domain SQTIHQWPATLVQPVGSPLSLECTVEGTSNPNLYWYRQAAGRGLQLLFYSVGIGQISSEVPQNLSASRPQDRQFILSSKKLLLSDSGFYLCAWSGQGGTQYFGPGTRLLVL.

This chain connects TRBV5-1 to TRBJ2-7; D call uncertain. The germline V gene has CDR1 SGHRS and CDR2 YFSETQ. Deletions cut 0 bases from V and 3 bases from J, with 4 bases between. The CDR3 is made up of 12 amino acids. The CDR3 region has the DNA TGCGCCAGCAGCTTGGAGAGCTACGAGCAGTACTTC. This encodes CASSLESYEQYF.

The chain uses TRBV9 and TRBJ2-6; maybe TRBD2 (5 bases). Germline assignment: CDR1 SGDLS and CDR2 YYNGEE. Trimming removed 3 bases at V and 0 bases at J, with 28 bases between. The CDR3 runs 22 residues. CDR3 nucleotides: TGTGCCAGCAGCGCGCCCCTCGCCGGGGTCTTGTTTCGGGCCTCTGGGGCCAACGTCCTGACTTTC. Residues: CASSAPLAGVLFRASGANVLTF.

The chain recombines TRBV5-1 with TRBJ1-2, with D unclear. V was cut by 5 bases and J by 8 bases, with 13 bases left in between. This CDR3 is built from 12 residues. Germline CDR1 is SGHRS and CDR2 is YFSETQ. The CDR3 nucleotides are TGCGCCAGCAGTGGAGGTTTTAGGGGCTACACCTTC. This translates into CASSGGFRGYTF. Full variable domain (missing parts from reference TRBV5-1 and TRBJ1-2): KAGVTQTPRYLIKTRGQQVTLSCSPISGHRSVSWYQQTPGQGLQFLFEYFSETQRNKGNFPGRFSGRQFSNSRSEMNVSTLELGDSALYLCASSGGFRGYTFGSGTRLTVV.

This chain connects TRBV10-2 to TRBJ2-3, with 8 bases fitting TRBD2. Looked up from germline, CDR1 is WSHSY and CDR2 is SAAADI. Germline trimming cut 2 bases from V and 6 bases from J; bases unmatched to any gene: 7. The CDR3 consists of 15 residues. In DNA, the CDR3 is TGCGCCAGCAGTGAGGCGGCGGGAGGTGCGGATACGCAGTATTTT. Its translation is CASSEAAGGADTQYF.

The chain uses TRBV27 and TRBJ2-5; D may be TRBD2 (5 bases). V dropped 2 bases and J dropped 4 bases, with 11 bases sitting between them. The germline gives CDR1 MNHEY, CDR2 SMNVEV (reference sequence). This CDR3 has 14 residues. CDR3: CASSLGRQGETQYF. The CDR3 nucleotides are TGTGCCAGCAGTTTAGGGAGACAAGGAGAGACCCAGTACTTC.

The chain employs TRBV4-1 and TRBJ2-3; D is uncertain. There are 14 residues in the CDR3. The germline gives CDR1 MGHRA, CDR2 YSYEKL. V gave up 1 base and J gave up 6 bases, with 11 bases separating them. CDR3 in DNA: TGCGCCAGCAGCCAAGTTTTCCACGCGGATACGCAGTATTTT. Translated, it gives CASSQVFHADTQYF.

The chain uses TRBV6-1 and TRBJ1-5; D remains ambiguous. V was cut by 7 bases and J by 6 bases, with 10 bases left in between. This CDR3 is 12 amino acids long. Looked up from germline, CDR1 is MNHNS and CDR2 is SASEGT. The CDR3 protein is CASIELGQPQHF. CDR3 coding DNA: TGTGCCAGCATAGAACTCGGTCAGCCCCAGCATTTT.

Only one count was recorded for this clone. The V gene is TRBV30, the J gene TRBJ2-3; TRBD2 agrees at 10 bases. CDR1 is GTSNPN and CDR2 is SVGIG in the germline V gene (reference sequence). The CDR3 has 15 amino acids. Trimming at V came to 5 bases and at J to 0 bases, leaving 5 bases not matched to a gene. CDR3 region: CAWGAGLASTDTQYF. CDR3 sequence (DNA): TGTGCCTGGGGAGCGGGACTAGCGAGCACAGATACGCAGTATTTT.

This clone has just one count. The chain has TRBV4-1 and TRBJ2-2; the D is unclear. V was pared by 3 bases and J by 2 bases, with 7 bases between. This CDR3 comprises 14 residues. Germline CDR1 is MGHRA and CDR2 is YSYEKL. CDR3 protein: CASSHGENTGELFF. DNA of the CDR3: TGCGCCAGCAGCCACGGAGAAAACACCGGGGAGCTGTTTTTT.

The rearrangement uses TRBV2 and TRBJ2-7, with D unclear. The CDR3 has 11 amino acids. Trimming cost V 5 bases and J 7 bases, with 9 bases left between them. Germline CDR1 is SNHLY and CDR2 is FYNNEI. As DNA, the CDR3 is TGTGCCAGCAGTTATACCGAGGAGCAGTACTTC. It yields the protein CASSYTEEQYF.